This is a list of T cell receptor beta chains from one sample in a study of cytomegalovirus exposure and HLA in healthy donors. Using immunoSEQ multiplex PCR, the repertoire was profiled, and TCRdb retains in-frame clones only, with some absent. The profile shows more than 150,000 clones, roughly 87% of them singletons. Material for sequencing was PBMCs. The receptors shown here come from a man aged 50-60 years in good health and CMV-seronegative. CDR3s include the opening cysteine and the closing phenylalanine or tryptophan. The order of the fields is V gene, D gene, clone size, J gene, CDR3 protein, CDR3 DNA. A D gene is named only where the DNA matches it firmly. Clone sizes are given selectively: once, few, many, or a class where the clone is expanded.

>TRBV6-5|NA|few|TRBJ1-5
CASSYKWASNQPQHF
TGTGCCAGCAGTTACAAGTGGGCTAGCAATCAGCCCCAGCATTTT
>TRBV9|TRBD2|NA|TRBJ2-5
CASSTGVAGGLETQYF
TGTGCCAGCAGCACCGGGGTCGCGGGGGGTCTGGAGACCCAGTACTTC
>TRBV19|TRBD1|few|TRBJ1-1
CASSIGWQGANTEAFF
TGTGCCAGTAGTATAGGATGGCAGGGGGCGAACACTGAAGCTTTCTTT
>TRBV7-9|TRBD1|few|TRBJ2-7
CASSAKQGASREQYF
TGTGCCAGCAGCGCGAAGCAGGGGGCCTCTCGTGAGCAGTACTTC
>TRBV6-1|NA|NA|TRBJ1-4
CATGRALEKLFF
TGTGCCACCGGGAGAGCGTTAGAAAAACTGTTTTTT
>TRBV23-1|NA|NA|TRBJ2-7
CASSQSQTGREPYEQYF
TGCGCCAGCAGTCAATCTCAAACAGGGAGGGAGCCCTACGAGCAGTACTTC
>TRBV6-5|NA|NA|TRBJ2-7
CASSYQTEDPYEQYF
TGTGCCAGCAGTTACCAGACAGAAGACCCCTACGAGCAGTACTTC
>TRBV28|TRBD1|NA|TRBJ1-3
CASRAGQGTRSGNTIYF
TGTGCCAGCAGGGCCGGACAGGGAACAAGATCAGGAAACACCATATATTTT
>TRBV4-3|NA|NA|TRBJ2-3
CASSQEGAGTDTQYF
TGCGCCAGCAGCCAAGAAGGGGCCGGCACAGATACGCAGTATTTT
>TRBV2|NA|NA|TRBJ2-5
CASSELGGGGGETQYF
TGTGCCAGCAGTGAATTGGGGGGGGGCGGGGGAGAGACCCAGTACTTC
>TRBV29-1|NA|NA|TRBJ2-3
CSVGGRGDTQYF
TGCAGCGTTGGCGGTCGCGGCGATACGCAGTATTTT
>TRBV15|NA|NA|TRBJ2-5
CATNRDLQETQYF
TGTGCCACAAACAGGGACCTCCAAGAGACCCAGTACTTC
>TRBV9|NA|few|TRBJ2-7
CASSVAGTDYLGEQYF
TGTGCCAGCAGCGTAGCGGGAACGGATTATCTGGGAGAGCAGTACTTC
>TRBV6-1|NA|NA|TRBJ2-7
CASSLDSLSYEQYF
TGTGCCAGCAGTTTAGACTCCCTCTCCTACGAGCAGTACTTC
>TRBV19|NA|NA|TRBJ2-1
CASSETRGSSYNEQFF
TGTGCCAGTAGTGAAACTCGGGGTAGCTCCTACAATGAGCAGTTCTTC
>TRBV27|NA|NA|TRBJ2-3
CASSLNRDTQYF
TGTGCCAGCAGTTTAAACAGAGATACGCAGTATTTT
>TRBV6-1|NA|NA|TRBJ1-1
CASSVKWGGGNTEAFF
TGTGCCAGCAGTGTTAAATGGGGGGGCGGGAACACTGAAGCTTTCTTT
>TRBV19|NA|NA|TRBJ2-7
CASSMSIDSYEQYF
TGTGCCAGTAGTATGTCCATAGACTCCTACGAGCAGTACTTC
>TRBV7-8|TRBD1|NA|TRBJ1-5
CASSAEDRGLHQPQHF
TGTGCCAGCAGCGCCGAAGACAGGGGGCTTCATCAGCCCCAGCATTTT
>TRBV5-1|NA|few|TRBJ1-4
CASSRQASTNEKLFF
TGCGCCAGCAGTCGACAGGCTTCAACTAATGAAAAACTGTTTTTT
>TRBV7-6|TRBD2|NA|TRBJ2-3
CASSLRLAGSPDTQYF
TGTGCCAGCAGCTTACGGCTAGCGGGATCACCAGATACGCAGTATTTT
>TRBV5-4|TRBD1|once|TRBJ2-5
CASSGQGAMEETQYF
TGTGCCAGCAGCGGACAGGGGGCGATGGAAGAGACCCAGTACTTC
>TRBV2|TRBD2|NA|TRBJ2-7
CASKGLAGAFEQYF
TGTGCCAGCAAGGGGCTAGCGGGAGCATTCGAGCAGTACTTC
>TRBV5-6|NA|NA|TRBJ1-3
CASSFGGNTIYF
TGTGCCAGCAGCTTCGGGGGAAACACCATATATTTT
>TRBV5-6|NA|NA|TRBJ2-5
CASSSRQPQEAQYF
TGTGCCAGCAGCTCCCGACAGCCCCAAGAGGCCCAGTACTTC
>TRBV19|TRBD1|once|TRBJ1-5
CASRGTGVRQPQHF
TGTGCCAGTAGGGGGACAGGGGTGAGGCAGCCCCAGCATTTT
>TRBV2|TRBD1|NA|TRBJ1-5
CASTQGVYSNQPQHF
TGTGCCAGCACCCAGGGGGTATATAGCAATCAGCCCCAGCATTTT
>TRBV19|NA|NA|TRBJ2-7
CASSRGTGLYEQYF
TGTGCCAGTAGTAGAGGTACAGGGTTGTACGAGCAGTACTTC
>TRBV28|NA|NA|TRBJ2-7
CASSPEGDGPYEQYF
TGTGCCAGCAGTCCAGAGGGGGACGGACCCTACGAGCAGTACTTC
>TRBV29-1|TRBD2|NA|TRBJ2-7
CSVEAPLSGGLEQYF
TGCAGCGTTGAAGCTCCCCTGAGCGGGGGGCTCGAGCAGTACTTC
>TRBV7-2|NA|NA|TRBJ1-5
CASSLQGRGNQPQHF
TGTGCCAGCAGCTTGCAGGGGCGAGGCAATCAGCCCCAGCATTTT
>TRBV10-3|TRBD2|NA|TRBJ2-3
CAISGGGGDQDTQYF
TGTGCCATCAGTGGAGGCGGGGGGGACCAGGATACGCAGTATTTT
>TRBV27|TRBD1|NA|TRBJ2-7
CASSWGQGRGYEQYF
TGTGCCAGCAGTTGGGGACAGGGGCGAGGGTACGAGCAGTACTTC
>TRBV5-1|TRBD1|NA|TRBJ2-3
CASSVSGTGAASTDTQYF
TGCGCCAGCAGCGTATCCGGGACAGGGGCGGCTAGCACAGATACGCAGTATTTT
>TRBV19|TRBD2|NA|TRBJ2-7
CASSPTSGGPRNEQYF
TGTGCCAGTAGCCCGACTAGCGGGGGGCCGAGAAACGAGCAGTACTTC
>TRBV28|TRBD1|NA|TRBJ2-6
CASRSTGSGANVLTF
TGTGCCAGCAGGTCGACAGGGTCTGGGGCCAACGTCCTGACTTTC
>TRBV4-3|NA|NA|TRBJ2-1
CASSLDGGLNEQFF
TGCGCCAGCAGCCTCGATGGGGGCCTAAATGAGCAGTTCTTC
>TRBV7-2|NA|NA|TRBJ1-1
CASSLAGLNTEAFF
TGTGCCAGCAGCTTGGCGGGATTGAACACTGAAGCTTTCTTT
>TRBV11-3|TRBD1|NA|TRBJ2-1
CASSRKGATYNEQFF
TGTGCCAGCAGCCGTAAGGGGGCCACCTACAATGAGCAGTTCTTC
>TRBV5-1|TRBD1|NA|TRBJ2-7
CASSFHISTGASNYEQYF
TGCGCCAGCAGCTTTCATATATCTACAGGGGCTAGTAACTACGAGCAGTACTTC
>TRBV13|NA|NA|TRBJ1-2
CASSLGGTRTSYGYTF
TGTGCCAGCAGCTTAGGCGGGACTCGAACTTCCTATGGCTACACCTTC
>TRBV4-2|NA|once|TRBJ2-3
CASSQNLIGSRDTQYF
TGTGCCAGCAGCCAAAACTTGATCGGGTCCCGGGATACGCAGTATTTT
>TRBV9|NA|NA|TRBJ1-1
CASSPSPDSYTEAFF
TGTGCCAGCAGCCCGAGCCCGGACAGTTACACTGAAGCTTTCTTT
>TRBV6-5|TRBD2|few|TRBJ2-1
CASSYQLAGDEQFF
TGTGCCAGCAGTTACCAGCTAGCGGGGGATGAGCAGTTCTTC
>TRBV5-1|TRBD2|NA|TRBJ2-7
CASSLTSGSSYEQYF
TGCGCCAGCAGCCTGACTAGCGGGAGTTCCTACGAGCAGTACTTC
>TRBV7-2|TRBD2|NA|TRBJ2-2
CASSLLAGGGTGELFF
TGTGCCAGCAGCTTACTAGCGGGTGGCGGCACCGGGGAGCTGTTTTTT
>TRBV19|NA|NA|TRBJ2-2
CASSPQGRSGELFF
TGTGCCAGTAGTCCCCAGGGGCGGTCCGGGGAGCTGTTTTTT
>TRBV2|TRBD1|few|TRBJ1-1
CASRGDRAEAFF
TGTGCCAGCAGGGGGGACAGGGCTGAAGCTTTCTTT
>TRBV7-2|TRBD2|NA|TRBJ2-4
CASSQSGGLKNIQYF
TGTGCCAGCAGCCAATCGGGGGGGCTTAAAAACATTCAGTACTTC
>TRBV5-1|TRBD1|few|TRBJ1-4
CASSSDTGGANEKLFF
TGCGCCAGCAGCTCAGACACAGGGGGGGCTAATGAAAAACTGTTTTTT
>TRBV6-5|NA|NA|TRBJ1-2
CASSRLGGTDGYTF
TGTGCCAGCAGTCGCCTCGGCGGGACGGATGGCTACACCTTC
>TRBV29-1|TRBD1|NA|TRBJ2-1
CSVAMGQGATYNEQFF
TGCAGCGTCGCGATGGGACAGGGGGCCACCTACAATGAGCAGTTCTTC
>TRBV5-5|NA|NA|TRBJ2-5
CASSLREYVTQYF
TGTGCCAGCAGCTTGCGGGAGTACGTGACCCAGTACTTC
>TRBV28|NA|NA|TRBJ1-5
CASSPNGRGEKPQHF
TGTGCCAGCAGCCCAAACGGGCGGGGAGAGAAGCCCCAGCATTTT